This entry lists 25 T cell receptor beta chains sequenced from one sample in a study of cytomegalovirus exposure and HLA in healthy donors. PCR employed 60 Vbeta and 13 Jbeta primers. Measured with immunoSEQ multiplex PCR; TCRdb has only the in-frame clones, and not every one. The data contain around 100,000 clones, around 70% of them singletons. The sample comprised PBMCs. All receptors derive from a middle-aged woman in good health and CMV-seropositive.

The J gene is TRBJ1-2, the V gene TRBV9; D may be TRBD1 (6 bases). V dropped 0 bases and J dropped 5 bases, with 14 bases sitting between them. The CDR3 is 15 amino acids. Germline-derived CDR1 and CDR2 are SGDLS and YYNGEE. The CDR3 nucleotides read TGTGCCAGCAGCGTAGGGGCAGGGGAGGGGTATGGCTACACCTTC. It is translated as CASSVGAGEGYGYTF. The whole variable domain, filled in from reference TRBV9 and TRBJ1-2, reads DSGVTQTPKHLITATGQRVTLRCSPRSGDLSVYWYQQSLDQGLQFLIQYYNGEERAKGNILERFSAQQFPDLHSELNLSSLELGDSALYFCASSVGAGEGYGYTFGSGTRLTVV.

The V gene is TRBV7-9, the J gene TRBJ1-4; 7 bases match TRBD1. Trimming at V came to 5 bases and at J to 6 bases, leaving 15 bases not matched to a gene. The CDR3 totals 17 residues. Per the germline V gene, CDR1 is SEHNR and CDR2 is FQNEAQ (reference sequence). CDR3 sequence (DNA): TGTGCCAGCAGCCCGGCGAGGGGGCGCGGGAGGGATGAAAAACTGTTTTTT. It encodes CASSPARGRGRDEKLFF.

This rearrangement joins TRBV28 to TRBJ1-1; TRBD1 might be the D (6 bases). Trimming took 4 bases from V and 0 from J, leaving 21 bases between them. Per the germline V gene, CDR1 is MDHEN and CDR2 is SYDVKM. The CDR3 loop spans 18 amino acids. The CDR3, as DNA: TGTGCCAGCAGTTCCACAGGGTACTTTCGGCTGATGAACACTGAAGCTTTCTTT. It is translated as CASSSTGYFRLMNTEAFF.

J is TRBJ1-2 and V is TRBV4-1, with 11 bases lining up with TRBD1. Losses at the gene ends were 2 bases for V and 2 bases for J; bases not matched to a gene: 10. This CDR3 is built from 18 residues. From germline, CDR1 is MGHRA and CDR2 YSYEKL. The CDR3, as DNA: TGCGCCAGCAGCCAAAACCCCGGACAGGGGGCTCCCAACTATGGCTACACCTTC. Amino acid sequence: CASSQNPGQGAPNYGYTF.

The rearrangement links TRBV10-1 to TRBJ2-3; TRBD1 aligns across 7 bases. The CDR3 is 15 residues long. J gave up 0 bases and V 6 bases, and 6 bases lay outside the gene matches. The germline V gene encodes CDR1 WNHNN and CDR2 SYGVQD (reference sequence). The CDR3 is CASRGTVRSTDTQYF. In DNA, the CDR3 is TGCGCCAGCAGAGGGACAGTCCGTAGCACAGATACGCAGTATTTT.

This chain uses TRBV6-6 with TRBJ2-1; 14 bases agree with TRBD2. The CDR3 runs to 16 residues. The junction had 4 bases not matched to a gene; V was cut back by 0 bases and J by 9 bases. Germline V CDR1 and CDR2: MNHNY, SVGAGI (reference sequence). CDR3 in amino acids: CASSYSTSGGAAEQFF. CDR3 sequence (DNA): TGTGCCAGCAGTTACTCGACTAGCGGGGGGGCCGCTGAGCAGTTCTTC.

V gene TRBV12-5 combines with J gene TRBJ1-1; D might be TRBD1 (5 bases). CDR1 is LGHNT, CDR2 FRNRAP, per germline. The V gene lost 2 bases and the J gene lost 1 base, with 14 bases spanning the gap. The CDR3 runs to 16 residues. The CDR3 DNA reads as TGTGCTAGTGGTTTGCCAAAGGAGCAGGGGAACACTGAAGCTTTCTTT. Amino acids: CASGLPKEQGNTEAFF.

This chain joins TRBV10-3 and TRBJ2-7; 13 bases are shared with TRBD2. This CDR3 region has 14 residues. Losses at the gene ends were 4 bases for V and 3 bases for J; bases not matched to a gene: 0. The germline CDR1 and CDR2 sequences are ENHRY and SYGVKD. CDR3 loop: CAISGLAGGYEQYF. Written as DNA, the CDR3 is TGTGCCATCAGTGGACTAGCGGGAGGCTACGAGCAGTACTTC.

This sequence joins TRBV9 and TRBJ2-7; D might be TRBD2 (7 bases). Germline lookup yields CDR1 SGDLS and CDR2 YYNGEE. Trimming pared 0 bases from V and 4 bases from J, leaving 17 bases between. The CDR3 is 16 amino acids. CDR3 nucleotides: TGTGCCAGCAGCGTAGTGGGCGGGGGCCCCCCTTACGAGCAGTACTTC. Protein sequence: CASSVVGGGPPYEQYF.

V and J are TRBV7-6 and TRBJ2-7; D possibly corresponds to TRBD1 (6 bases). Looked up from germline, CDR1 is SGHVS and CDR2 is FNYEAQ. The V end was cut by 1 base, the J end by 0 bases, with 19 bases between. CDR3 length: 18 residues. CDR3 nucleotide sequence: TGTGCCAGCAGCTTAGGTTTGTGGACAGCTGGAAGCTCCTACGAGCAGTACTTC. It translates to CASSLGLWTAGSSYEQYF.

The chain links TRBV5-3 to TRBJ2-7; TRBD1 agrees at 9 bases. TRBV5-3 is an ORF, and what it does is uncertain. Trimming at V came to 4 bases and at J to 5 bases, leaving 4 bases not matched to a gene. The CDR3 runs to 13 residues. CDR3 in DNA: TGTGCCAGAAGCGGGACAGGGAGGGACGAGCAGTACTTC. Translation: CARSGTGRDEQYF.

As regards this clone: Additional DNA sequences in this sample encode the identical CDR3. The chain carries TRBV9 and TRBJ2-2; D gene uncertain. With 5 bases removed from V and 2 bases from J, the gap between germline ends came to 4 bases. The CDR3 has 12 residues. Germline V gene lookup returns CDR1 SGDLS and CDR2 YYNGEE. CDR3 DNA sequence: TGTGCCAGCAGTCCTAACACCGGGGAGCTGTTTTTT. This sequence encodes CASSPNTGELFF.

The V and J genes are TRBV7-2 and TRBJ2-7, with D tentatively TRBD2 (6 bases). The CDR3 covers 13 residues. V lost 8 bases and J lost 7, with 18 bases in between. Germline V CDR1 and CDR2: SGHTA, FQGNSA. CDR3 sequence: CASARDFGGEQYF. As DNA, the CDR3 is TGTGCCAGCGCCCGGGATTTCGGAGGGGAGCAGTACTTC.

The chain is built from TRBV7-3 and TRBJ2-1; tentative D call: TRBD1 (6 bases). V was trimmed by 2 bases and J by 4 bases, leaving 12 bases between them. The CDR3 runs to 15 residues. Germline lookup yields CDR1 SGHTA and CDR2 FQGTGA. CDR3 sequence reads: CASSLSGGPYNEQFF. The CDR3 DNA is TGTGCCAGCAGCTTATCTGGGGGCCCTTACAATGAGCAGTTCTTC. Full variable domain (remainder filled in from reference TRBV7-3 and TRBJ2-1): GAGVSQTPSNKVTEKGKYVELRCDPISGHTALYWYRQSLGQGPEFLIYFQGTGAADDSGLPNDRFFAVRPEGSVSTLKIQRTERGDSAVYLCASSLSGGPYNEQFFGPGTRLTVL.

On this clone: One end of the junction does not line up with germline, which may come from a read error. The chain employs TRBV7-2 and TRBJ2-5; the match to TRBD2 covers 10 bases. This CDR3 is 14 amino acids long. Per germline, CDR1 SGHTA and CDR2 FQGNSA. CDR3 DNA: TGTGCCAGCAGCCTAGCGGGAGTATCAGAGACCCAGTACTTC. Translating gives CASSLAGVSETQYF. The variable domain in full, completed from reference TRBV7-2 and TRBJ2-5, reads GAGVSQSPSNKVTEKGKDVELRCDPISGHTALYWYRQSLGQGLEFLIYFQGNSAPDKSGLPSDRFSAERTGGSVSTLTIQRTQQEDSAVYLCASSLAGVSETQYFGPGTRLLVL.

This clone was detected a few times. The CDR3 DNA sequence: TGTGCCAGCCGGGACAGGTGGAACACTGAAGCTTTCTTT. It encodes CASRDRWNTEAFF. The chain uses TRBV19 and TRBJ1-1, with 8 bases lining up with TRBD1. The CDR3 contains 13 residues. V dropped 9 bases and J dropped 1; count of bases not matched to a gene: 4. Germline CDR1 reads LNHDA; CDR2 reads SQIVND (reference sequence).

The chain combines TRBV5-1 with TRBJ1-1; 8 bases map to TRBD1. The CDR3 contains 16 residues. J gave up 4 bases and V 5 bases, and 13 bases lay outside the gene matches. Germline V gene data show CDR1 as SGHRS and CDR2 as YFSETQ. The CDR3 DNA follows: TGCGCCAGCAGGACCCGCACGACAGGGGCCGGCACTGAAGCTTTCTTT. As protein: CASRTRTTGAGTEAFF.

This clone was counted a few times. The chain recombines TRBV19 with TRBJ2-1; 8 bases are shared with TRBD1. The CDR3 has 13 amino acids. The germline V gene encodes CDR1 LNHDA and CDR2 SQIVND (reference sequence). J gave up 7 bases and V 8 bases, and 7 bases lay outside the gene matches. The CDR3 coding sequence is TGTGCCAGTTCTGGGACAGGAGTTAATGAGCAGTTCTTC. Translation: CASSGTGVNEQFF. Full variable domain (remainder filled in from reference TRBV19 and TRBJ2-1): DGGITQSPKYLFRKEGQNVTLSCEQNLNHDAMYWYRQDPGQGLRLIYYSQIVNDFQKGDIAEGYSVSREKKESFPLTVTSAQKNPTAFYLCASSGTGVNEQFFGPGTRLTVL.

The J gene is TRBJ2-1, the V gene TRBV5-4; 11 nucleotides agree with TRBD2. Germline loops: CDR1 SGHNT, CDR2 YYREEE (reference sequence). The CDR3 is 18 amino acids. V shed 6 bases, J shed 6 bases, and the junction held 17 bases outside the gene matches. In nucleotides, the CDR3 is TGTGCCAGCATCAAGGGGGGCCCGGGACTAGCGGTTATCAATGAGCAGTTCTTC. This sequence encodes CASIKGGPGLAVINEQFF.

V gene TRBV14 combines with J gene TRBJ2-2; 10 positions agree with TRBD2. Germline V gene sequence: CDR1 SGHDN, CDR2 FVKESK. The CDR3 has 16 amino acids. Trimming took 4 bases from V and 3 from J; bases not matched to a gene: 5. The CDR3 loop is CASSRRLAGDTGELFF. In DNA form, the CDR3 reads TGTGCCAGCAGCCGACGACTAGCGGGCGACACCGGGGAGCTGTTTTTT.

This sequence joins TRBV19 and TRBJ2-1; 9 bases line up with TRBD2. The CDR3 contains 15 residues. Germline-derived CDR1 and CDR2 are LNHDA and SQIVND (reference sequence). V was pared by 10 bases and J by 1 base, with 8 bases of the junction left unmatched. The CDR3 DNA reads as TGTGCCACCACCAAGACTAGCGGTTCCTACAATGAGCAGTTCTTC. This translates into CATTKTSGSYNEQFF.

In its sample, this clone is medium-sized (0.01 to 0.1%). This chain joins TRBV5-1 and TRBJ2-7; a possible D gene is TRBD1 (6 bases). CDR1 and CDR2 from the germline V gene are SGHRS and YFSETQ. This CDR3 region has 14 residues. The V gene lost 4 bases and the J gene lost 3 bases, with 14 bases spanning the gap. The CDR3 DNA follows: TGCGCCAGCAGCCCACCGGGACATTTCTACGAGCAGTACTTC. It specifies CASSPPGHFYEQYF.

This clone was detected once. This chain uses TRBV30 with TRBJ1-3, with TRBD1 matching over 7 bases. Per the germline V gene, CDR1 is GTSNPN and CDR2 is SVGIG (reference sequence). The V segment lost 3 bases and the J segment 0 bases; nucleotides outside the gene matches: 2. CDR3 length equals 14 residues. This chain's CDR3 is CAWSRDSSGNTIYF. CDR3 sequence (DNA): TGTGCCTGGAGCCGGGACAGCTCTGGAAACACCATATATTTT.

The chain uses TRBV7-2 and TRBJ2-1; weak D call: TRBD1 (5 bases). The CDR3 totals 15 residues. Trimming took 5 bases from V and 6 from J, leaving 17 bases between them. Germline V gives CDR1 SGHTA, CDR2 FQGNSA. In DNA, the CDR3 is TGTGCCAGCAGCCAGGCGGCAGGGTGGGGCAATGAGCAGTTCTTC. Protein sequence: CASSQAAGWGNEQFF.

This rearrangement joins TRBV5-1 to TRBJ1-1; D call uncertain. V lost 3 bases to trimming and J lost 7 bases, with 10 bases between them. Germline CDR1 and CDR2: SGHRS and YFSETQ. This CDR3 spans 12 amino acids. Here the CDR3 reads CASSSPGFEAFF. CDR3 coding DNA: TGCGCCAGCAGCTCGCCAGGATTTGAAGCTTTCTTT.